Below are 30 T cell receptor beta chains sequenced from a single sample in a study of T cells after yellow fever vaccination (dated by TCRdb to between 2017 and 2020). The treatment or condition label, as the study defines it: live attenuated yellow fever vaccine strain. The library was produced with 5' RACE. TCRdb records Illumina HiSeq 2500 as the sequencer. TCRdb applied fastp at Q25 and MiXCR to the public reads, then kept only in-frame beta chains. Rows are unified per CDR3 protein, each entry keeping the most common DNA and genes. The sample table shows some 350,000 distinct CDR3 sequences, and 11% are seen once. The ten largest clones add up to roughly a sixth of the sample. The sample in question was PBMCs, obtained on the day of the first yellow fever vaccination. The receptors derive from a man aged 18 to 29 who received the YFV17D yellow fever vaccine.

There are a few counts of this clonotype. The chain carries TRBV7-9 and TRBJ2-1; 7 positions match TRBD1. This CDR3 region has 14 residues. Trimming cost V 2 bases and J 5 bases; bases outside gene matches: 3. Germline V gives CDR1 SEHNR, CDR2 FQNEAQ (reference sequence). The CDR3: CASSLPTGHNEQFF. The CDR3 DNA is TGTGCCAGCAGCTTACCGACAGGGCACAATGAGCAGTTCTTC.

This clonotype was observed many times. Here the CDR3 reads CASSYVAGNTEAFF. DNA of the CDR3: TGTGCCAGCAGTTACGTGGCGGGGAACACTGAAGCTTTCTTT. The chain has TRBV6-5 and TRBJ1-1; D is unresolved. Trimming left V 2 bases short and J 1 base short, with 8 bases between. The CDR3 runs to 14 residues. Germline V gene data show CDR1 as MNHEY and CDR2 as SVGAGI.

This clonotype came up a few times. V is TRBV11-2 and J is TRBJ2-7; D is perhaps TRBD1 (5 bases). V dropped 6 bases and J dropped 3 bases, with 9 bases sitting between them. The V gene's germline CDR1 is SGHAT and CDR2 FQNNGV. This CDR3 is 12 amino acids long. In nucleotides, the CDR3 is TGTGCCAGCAGTCGTGACAGCTACGAGCAGTACGTC. This sequence encodes CASSRDSYEQYV.

The genes are TRBV24-1 and TRBJ2-1; D might be TRBD2 (6 bases). The length of the CDR3 is 11 residues. Trimming took off 4 bases at V and 10 bases at J, with 7 bases between the two ends. Per germline, CDR1 KGHDR and CDR2 SFDVKD. CDR3 amino acids: CATSEEGEQFF. CDR3 DNA: TGTGCCACCAGTGAGGAGGGCGAGCAGTTCTTC.

The sample holds a few counts of this clonotype. V gene TRBV7-2 combines with J gene TRBJ2-2; D possibly corresponds to TRBD2 (6 bases). CDR1 and CDR2 from the germline V gene are SGHTA and FQGNSA. V lost 2 bases, J lost 5 bases, and 15 bases lay in between. The CDR3 covers 16 residues. CDR3: CASSLREGSGTGELFF. CDR3 DNA sequence: TGTGCCAGCAGCTTACGGGAAGGTAGCGGAACCGGGGAGCTGTTTTTT.

A few counts support this clonotype. The V call is TRBV7-9, the J call TRBJ2-7; 7 bases line up with TRBD1. The V gene end was trimmed by 8 bases and the J gene end by 4 bases; junction bases not matched to a gene: 11. The CDR3 extends over 14 amino acids. Germline V gene sequence: CDR1 SEHNR, CDR2 FQNEAQ (reference sequence). CDR3 DNA: TGTGCCAGCGAGGGGCCACAGGGGATGTACGAGCAGTACTTC. Amino acids: CASEGPQGMYEQYF.

V and J are TRBV7-2 and TRBJ2-1, with 11 bases that match TRBD2. The CDR3 covers 14 residues. The germline V gene encodes CDR1 SGHTA and CDR2 FQGNSA. V lost 7 bases and J lost 13; bases outside the gene matches: 12. The CDR3 here is CASTPLLAGGPQFF. The CDR3, as DNA: TGTGCCAGCACCCCGTTGTTAGCGGGGGGGCCCCAGTTCTTC.

The rearrangement joins TRBV7-2 to TRBJ1-1; D may be TRBD1 (6 bases). The CDR3 covers 14 residues. Germline V lookup: CDR1 SGHTA, CDR2 FQGNSA. V was pared by 5 bases and J by 3 bases, with 13 bases between. The CDR3 region is CASSAAGAYTEAFF. CDR3 DNA sequence: TGTGCCAGCAGCGCGGCAGGGGCTTACACTGAAGCTTTCTTT. Full variable domain (outside the CDR3, taken from reference TRBV7-2 and TRBJ1-1): GAGVSQSPSNKVTEKGKDVELRCDPISGHTALYWYRQSLGQGLEFLIYFQGNSAPDKSGLPSDRFSAERTGGSVSTLTIQRTQQEDSAVYLCASSAAGAYTEAFFGQGTRLTVV.

The genes are TRBV20-1 and TRBJ2-4; 8 nucleotides align to TRBD2. J lost 5 bases, V lost 7 bases, and 13 bases had no gene match. The CDR3 sequence is 15 residues long. Per germline, CDR1 DFQATT and CDR2 SNEGSKA (reference sequence). The CDR3: CSVPTGGGVQNIQYF. DNA for the CDR3: TGCAGTGTCCCTACGGGGGGGGGCGTCCAAAACATTCAGTACTTC.

At least ten counts were recorded for this clonotype. The chain employs TRBV28 and TRBJ2-4; D is possibly TRBD1 (6 bases). The V end lost 7 bases, the J end lost 7 bases, and 20 bases lay between the germline ends. The germline gives CDR1 MDHEN, CDR2 SYDVKM. The CDR3 is 15 amino acids. This CDR3 reads CASTTAWGPRNIQYF. Written as DNA, the CDR3 is TGTGCCAGCACCACGGCCTGGGGGCCCCGTAACATTCAGTACTTC.

J is TRBJ2-7 and V is TRBV19; 7 nucleotides match TRBD1. V lost 5 bases, J lost 2 bases, and 9 bases stayed unmatched. The germline CDR1 and CDR2 sequences are LNHDA and SQIVND (reference sequence). The CDR3 length is 15 residues. Written as DNA, the CDR3 is TGTGCCAGTAGTTCGACAGGGCCCGCTCCCTACGAGCAGTACTTC. It translates to CASSSTGPAPYEQYF.

This clonotype appeared many times. This chain links TRBV7-9 with TRBJ1-6; D perhaps matches TRBD1 (5 bases). Germline CDR1 SEHNR, CDR2 FQNEAQ (reference sequence). The germline V and J ends were trimmed by 2 bases and 5 bases, with 10 bases remaining between them. This CDR3 region has 15 residues. The CDR3: CASSLSRENNSPLHF. Here the CDR3 DNA reads TGTGCCAGCAGCTTAAGCAGGGAAAATAATTCACCCCTCCACTTT. Using reference TRBV7-9 and TRBJ1-6 for the parts outside the CDR3, the full variable domain is DTGVSQNPRHKITKRGQNVTFRCDPISEHNRLYWYRQTLGQGPEFLTYFQNEAQLEKSRLLSDRFSAERPKGSFSTLEIQRTEQGDSAMYLCASSLSRENNSPLHFGNGTRLTVT.

This clonotype was found many times. The chain carries TRBV7-2 and TRBJ1-6; D is perhaps TRBD1 (6 bases). Trimming took off 8 bases at V and 2 bases at J, with 16 bases between the two ends. The CDR3 length is 16 residues. Per germline, CDR1 SGHTA and CDR2 FQGNSA. In DNA form, the CDR3 reads TGTGCCAGCCGCATGGCCGGGACAACCTATAATTCACCCCTCCACTTT. Translated, it gives CASRMAGTTYNSPLHF.

The chain is built from TRBV27 and TRBJ2-7; 11 positions agree with TRBD1. The CDR3 is made up of 13 amino acids. From germline, CDR1 is MNHEY and CDR2 SMNVEV (reference sequence). V trimming: 6 bases; J trimming: 6 bases; junction bases outside the gene matches: 4. The CDR3 coding sequence is TGTGCCAGCAGCCGGACAGGGGGCGGCGAGCAGTACGTC. Protein sequence: CASSRTGGGEQYV.

The genes are TRBV12-3 or TRBV12-4 and TRBJ2-5; D perhaps matches TRBD2 (6 bases). The CDR3 extends over 13 amino acids. Trimming took 7 bases from V and 5 from J, leaving 14 bases between them. CDR3: CASIGSSGETQYF. The CDR3 region has the DNA TGTGCCAGCATAGGAAGTAGCGGCGAGACCCAGTACTTC.

The rearrangement links TRBV11-2 to TRBJ2-3, with D hard to call. This CDR3 has 14 amino acids. Germline lookup yields CDR1 SGHAT and CDR2 FQNNGV. V lost 4 bases and J lost 6, with 14 bases in between. CDR3 protein: CASSYRLERDTQYF. The DNA of the CDR3 is TGTGCCAGCAGCTATCGCTTAGAGAGGGATACGCAGTATTTT.

The gene calls are TRBV15 and TRBJ2-7; TRBD1 is a possible D gene (6 bases). Trimming shortened V by 0 bases and J by 2 bases, and 17 bases separated the two germline ends. Germline CDR1 is LNHNV and CDR2 is YYDKDF (reference sequence). This CDR3 has 17 amino acids. This chain's CDR3 is CATSRDLTGSVPYEQYF. DNA for the CDR3: TGTGCCACCAGCAGAGATTTGACAGGCAGTGTCCCCTACGAGCAGTACTTC. Looking up the rest from reference TRBV15 and TRBJ2-7 gives the full variable domain: DAMVIQNPRYQVTQFGKPVTLSCSQTLNHNVMYWYQQKSSQAPKLLFHYYDKDFNNEADTPDNFQSRRPNTSFCFLDIRSPGLGDTAMYLCATSRDLTGSVPYEQYFGPGTRLTVT.

V gene TRBV6-1 combines with J gene TRBJ1-2; 7 bases agree with TRBD1. Per germline, CDR1 MNHNS and CDR2 SASEGT. This CDR3 is 13 amino acids long. V lost 5 bases and J lost 11; bases outside the gene matches: 11. CDR3 loop: CASSPWTGGRYTF. DNA of the CDR3: TGTGCCAGCAGTCCGTGGACAGGAGGAAGGTACACCTTC.

This clonotype showed up just a few times. The V call is TRBV6-5, the J call TRBJ2-3; D may be TRBD2 (6 bases). Germline V gene lookup returns CDR1 MNHEY and CDR2 SVGAGI. The CDR3 extends over 15 amino acids. Trimming removed 4 bases at V and 0 bases at J, with 11 bases between. The CDR3 DNA reads as TGTGCCAGCAGTTCCAGGACTACTAGCACAGATACGCAGTATTTT. Amino acids: CASSSRTTSTDTQYF.

This clonotype was detected many times. The gene calls are TRBV2 and TRBJ1-1; a possible D gene is TRBD1 (5 bases). CDR1 is SNHLY, CDR2 FYNNEI, per germline. This CDR3 region has 13 residues. V was shortened by 8 bases and J by 0 bases, with 10 bases between the two germline ends. The CDR3, as DNA: TGTGCCAGCCCAACAGGCATGAACACTGAAGCTTTCTTT. It specifies CASPTGMNTEAFF.

This clonotype was found a few times. The gene calls are TRBV7-6 and TRBJ2-2, with a tentative D call TRBD1 (5 bases). V was trimmed by 5 bases and J by 1 base, leaving 8 bases between them. CDR3 size: 14 residues. Germline V gene sequence: CDR1 SGHVS, CDR2 FNYEAQ. Here the CDR3 DNA reads TGTGCCAGCAGCCAGACAGAGAACACCGGGGAGCTGTTTTTT. This gives the protein CASSQTENTGELFF.

The chain combines TRBV5-1 with TRBJ2-7, with D maybe TRBD2 (5 bases). The length of the CDR3 is 14 residues. Germline V gene data show CDR1 as SGHRS and CDR2 as YFSETQ. The V end was cut by 5 bases, the J end by 5 bases, with 17 bases between. CDR3 in DNA: TGCGCCAGCAGGGGAGAGGGAAGGTCCCACGAGCAGTACTTC. It codes for CASRGEGRSHEQYF.

This clonotype was detected ten times or more. The chain couples TRBV15 to TRBJ2-5, with 10 bases aligning to TRBD2. J gave up 3 bases and V 3 bases, and 10 bases lay outside the gene matches. Germline loops: CDR1 LNHNV, CDR2 YYDKDF (reference sequence). The CDR3 is made up of 17 amino acids. CDR3 DNA: TGTGCCACCAGCAGCGGGGCTAGCGGGGGAGATAAAGAGACCCAGTACTTC. Protein product: CATSSGASGGDKETQYF.

This clonotype was picked up one time. V is TRBV2 and J is TRBJ1-5; unclear D gene. The germline V gene encodes CDR1 SNHLY and CDR2 FYNNEI. This CDR3 has 12 amino acids. Trimming removed 5 bases at V and 12 bases at J, with 14 bases between. The CDR3 DNA reads TGTGCCAGCAGTAATGACGACCCCGGCCAGCATTTT. Encoded protein: CASSNDDPGQHF.

This clonotype was detected only a few times. The chain is built from TRBV9 and TRBJ2-1; TRBD2 matches at 9 bases. With V trimmed by 4 bases and J by 3 bases, 8 bases remained unmatched. CDR3 length: 16 residues. Germline CDR1 and CDR2: SGDLS and YYNGEE. In nucleotides, the CDR3 is TGTGCCAGCAGCCGAGCGGGGGGCACTCACTACAATGAGCAGTTCTTC. Translated, it gives CASSRAGGTHYNEQFF.

The V call is TRBV24-1, the J call TRBJ2-6, with D unclear. Looked up from germline, CDR1 is KGHDR and CDR2 is SFDVKD. Trimming took 5 bases from V and 2 from J, leaving 12 bases between them. The CDR3 is made up of 16 amino acids. CDR3 nucleotide sequence: TGTGCCACCAGTGTCGTTCGAACCCCTGGGGCCAACGTCCTGACTTTC. Protein: CATSVVRTPGANVLTF.

In this sample, this clonotype turned up a few times. The V and J genes are TRBV3-1 and TRBJ2-1; 8 bases line up with TRBD2. The CDR3 extends over 15 amino acids. The V gene's germline CDR1 is LGHDT and CDR2 YNNKEL (reference sequence). With V trimmed by 2 bases and J by 3 bases, 3 bases remained unmatched. The CDR3 loop is CASSQRGGHYNEQFF. CDR3 in DNA: TGTGCCAGCAGCCAACGGGGGGGCCACTACAATGAGCAGTTCTTC.

V usage is TRBV4-1 and J usage is TRBJ2-1; no definite D call. The V gene's germline CDR1 is MGHRA and CDR2 YSYEKL. The CDR3 loop spans 15 amino acids. The germline V and J ends were trimmed by 4 bases and 6 bases, with 16 bases remaining between them. CDR3 coding DNA: TGCGCCAGCAGCCGTTTTCCCCTGGAGTCCAATGAGCAGTTCTTC. Translating gives CASSRFPLESNEQFF.

The chain links TRBV4-3 to TRBJ1-2; no firm D call. Trimming left V 0 bases short and J 6 bases short, with 14 bases between. Germline V gives CDR1 LGHNA, CDR2 YSLEER. CDR3 size: 15 residues. CDR3 bases: TGCGCCAGCAGCCAAGAGCCGGGTTGGATGGATGGCTACACCTTC. Its protein is CASSQEPGWMDGYTF.

The V call is TRBV4-2, the J call TRBJ2-7, with no clear D. The germline gives CDR1 LGHNA, CDR2 YNFKEQ. The CDR3 totals 14 residues. V lost 1 base and J 3 bases, leaving 10 bases between the germline ends. The CDR3 region is CASSQVVSNYEQYF. The CDR3, as DNA: TGTGCCAGCAGCCAAGTAGTGTCGAACTACGAGCAGTACTTC.